The clone carrying this TCR beta chain appeared many times. As yet, its antigen is unknown. Amplification of TCR beta CDR3 regions used RNA transcripts. First-round RT-PCR used HTBI primers; second-round multiplex PCR followed. TCRdb reprocessed the multiplex PCR reads via MiXCR and lists one record per CDR3 protein. The sample comprises roughly 160,000 distinct CDR3 sequences, 30% to 45% of which are singletons, and 5.8% rests with the top ten. Where ophthalmopathy was present, donors had moderate-to-severe activity, CAS ≥3, NOSPECS ≥4 and duration under 3 months. Exclusion covered patients with other autoimmune diseases or uncontrolled infections (as well as pregnancy or lactation). These data belong to a study of Graves' ophthalmopathy and Graves' hyperthyroidism. The ends lost 0 bases at V and 1 base at J; junction bases unmatched: 3. The CDR3 has 16 amino acids. Germline values: CDR1 LGHDT, CDR2 YNNKEL (reference sequence).

Study-wide points: The model's ophthalmopathy progression predictions had roughly 69% sensitivity and 72% to 80% specificity.

Source material: peripheral blood. The clonotype comes from a woman between 40 and 50 years old with Graves' ophthalmopathy. This chain connects TRBV3-1 to TRBJ2-7; 10 bases are shared with TRBD1. CDR3: CASSQEPGQGSYEQYF. CDR3 DNA sequence: TGTGCCAGCAGCCAAGAGCCGGGACAGGGGTCCTACGAGCAGTACTTC.